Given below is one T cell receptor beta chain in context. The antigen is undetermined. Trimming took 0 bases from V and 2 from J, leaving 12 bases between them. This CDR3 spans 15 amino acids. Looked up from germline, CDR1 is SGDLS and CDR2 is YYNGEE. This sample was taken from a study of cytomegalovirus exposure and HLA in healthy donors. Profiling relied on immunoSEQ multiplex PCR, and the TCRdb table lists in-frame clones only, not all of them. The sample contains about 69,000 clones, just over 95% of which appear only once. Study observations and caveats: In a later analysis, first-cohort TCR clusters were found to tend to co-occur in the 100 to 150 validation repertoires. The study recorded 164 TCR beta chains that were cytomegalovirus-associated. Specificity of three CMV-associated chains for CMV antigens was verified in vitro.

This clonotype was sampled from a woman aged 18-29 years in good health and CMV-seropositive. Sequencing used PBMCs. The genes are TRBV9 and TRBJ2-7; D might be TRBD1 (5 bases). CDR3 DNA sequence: TGTGCCAGCAGCGTAGCCCCACAGGACACCTACGAGCAGTACTTC. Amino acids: CASSVAPQDTYEQYF.